The 30 T cell receptor beta chains given below trace back to one sample, sequenced in a study of cytomegalovirus exposure and HLA in healthy donors. The PCR ran on 60 Vbeta and 13 Jbeta primers. The assay was immunoSEQ multiplex PCR, and TCRdb's table has in-frame clones only and misses some. The sample contains roughly 180,000 clones, about 77% of which appear only once. Input material: PBMCs. The origin of the receptors is a female donor in good health and CMV-seronegative.

The rearrangement uses TRBV6-1 and TRBJ1-4; 9 nucleotides match TRBD1. The CDR3 is 14 residues long. Germline V lookup: CDR1 MNHNS, CDR2 SASEGT. Trimming removed 6 bases from V and 5 bases from J; junction bases left unmatched: 4. In nucleotides, the CDR3 is TGTGCCAGCAGCAAACAGGGGGCGAATGAAAAACTGTTTTTT. This encodes CASSKQGANEKLFF.

The chain combines TRBV19 with TRBJ2-4, with D possibly matching TRBD1 (6 bases). Between the trimmed V and J ends, which lost 5 bases and 1 base, there was a span of 15 bases. CDR3 length: 16 amino acids. Germline CDR1 LNHDA, CDR2 SQIVND (reference sequence). The CDR3 nucleotides read TGTGCCAGTAGTTCCCGGACAGAAGGGGCCAAAAACATTCAGTACTTC. This sequence encodes CASSSRTEGAKNIQYF.

J is TRBJ1-1 and V is TRBV10-2; 8 bases agree with TRBD1. Germline values: CDR1 WSHSY, CDR2 SAAADI. The V segment lost 2 bases and the J segment 1 base; nucleotides outside the gene matches: 6. The CDR3 consists of 16 residues. The CDR3 bases are TGCGCCAGCAGTGAGCAGGGGGCGATGGGGAACACTGAAGCTTTCTTT. Protein product: CASSEQGAMGNTEAFF.

This clone was counted only a few times. The genes are TRBV5-1 and TRBJ2-4; unclear D gene. The CDR3 extends over 13 amino acids. V was shortened by 1 base and J by 6 bases, with 8 bases between the two germline ends. Germline V gives CDR1 SGHRS, CDR2 YFSETQ. CDR3 DNA: TGCGCCAGCAGCTTGAATGGCGGAAACATTCAGTACTTC. Translation gives CASSLNGGNIQYF.

The rearrangement joins TRBV27 to TRBJ2-1, with 10 bases identical to TRBD1. The junction had 13 bases not matched to a gene; V was cut back by 4 bases and J by 7 bases. The CDR3 spans 17 residues. Germline-derived CDR1 and CDR2 are MNHEY and SMNVEV (reference sequence). CDR3 bases: TGTGCCAGCAGTTCACCGCTTGGGGGACAGGGGTTGAATGAGCAGTTCTTC. It codes for CASSSPLGGQGLNEQFF.

The chain employs TRBV5-1 and TRBJ2-7, with 8 bases aligning to TRBD1. Germline CDR1 and CDR2: SGHRS and YFSETQ. The CDR3 length is 14 residues. V was pared by 2 bases and J by 1 base, with 2 bases of the junction left unmatched. The chain's CDR3 is CASSFWTGSYEQYF. For the CDR3, the DNA is TGCGCCAGCAGCTTCTGGACAGGGTCCTACGAGCAGTACTTC. Full variable domain (remainder filled in from reference TRBV5-1 and TRBJ2-7): KAGVTQTPRYLIKTRGQQVTLSCSPISGHRSVSWYQQTPGQGLQFLFEYFSETQRNKGNFPGRFSGRQFSNSRSEMNVSTLELGDSALYLCASSFWTGSYEQYFGPGTRLTVT.

V usage is TRBV7-6 and J usage is TRBJ2-6; the D gene is possibly TRBD1 (5 bases). Trimming pared 1 base from V and 2 bases from J, leaving 9 bases between. Germline V lookup: CDR1 SGHVS, CDR2 FNYEAQ. CDR3 length equals 16 residues. In DNA, the CDR3 is TGTGCCAGCAGCTTAGTTCCCAGGGCTGGGGCCAACGTCCTGACTTTC. It is translated as CASSLVPRAGANVLTF.

The rearrangement uses TRBV11-2 and TRBJ2-2; TRBD1 aligns across 8 bases. In germline, CDR1 is SGHAT, CDR2 FQNNGV. V lost 5 bases to trimming and J lost 6 bases; unmatched junction nucleotides: 11. This CDR3 has 16 residues. This chain's CDR3 is CASSPEDRARAGELFF. In nucleotides, the CDR3 is TGTGCCAGCAGCCCGGAGGACAGGGCCCGCGCCGGGGAGCTGTTTTTT.

The CDR3 DNA sequence: TGTGCCAGCAGCTTCGGGACAGGGTCCTACGAGCAGTACTTC. Its protein product is CASSFGTGSYEQYF. The rearrangement links TRBV11-2 to TRBJ2-5; TRBD1 agrees at 9 bases. The DNA end lines up better with TRBJ2-7; the J call may be wrong. The CDR3 has 14 residues. Germline V CDR1 and CDR2: SGHAT, FQNNGV.

The chain recombines TRBV6-5 with TRBJ1-1, with D tentatively TRBD1 (6 bases). V was clipped by 6 bases and J by 2 bases, with 13 bases between them. The germline gives CDR1 MNHEY, CDR2 SVGAGI. The CDR3 extends over 14 amino acids. In nucleotides, the CDR3 is TGTGCCAGCAGCCTGGGGGGGCGCAACACTGAAGCTTTCTTT. Its translation is CASSLGGRNTEAFF.

The chain's CDR3 is CASTHRVTYGELFF. The CDR3 DNA reads TGTGCCAGCACCCACAGGGTAACTTACGGGGAGCTGTTTTTT. V usage is TRBV6-1 and J usage is TRBJ2-2, with TRBD1 as a possible D gene (6 bases). This CDR3 is built from 14 residues. CDR1 and CDR2 from the germline V gene are MNHNS and SASEGT. The ends were cut back, 7 bases at V and 7 bases at J, with 16 bases in the middle.

This clone is a singleton in its sample. The chain couples TRBV2 to TRBJ1-4, with TRBD1 identical over 8 bases. Germline V gives CDR1 SNHLY, CDR2 FYNNEI. Trimming took 8 bases from V and 7 from J; bases not matched to a gene: 6. The CDR3 is made up of 13 amino acids. The CDR3 reads CASRAGGGEKLFF. CDR3 nucleotides: TGTGCCAGCCGTGCAGGGGGCGGTGAAAAACTGTTTTTT.

J is TRBJ1-2 and V is TRBV19; D is undetermined. Trimming took off 3 bases at V and 2 bases at J, with 7 bases between the two ends. CDR3 length equals 13 residues. Germline CDR1 and CDR2: LNHDA and SQIVND (reference sequence). DNA of the CDR3: TGTGCCAGTAGTATGGCGGGGAACTATGGCTACACCTTC. Encoded protein: CASSMAGNYGYTF.

J is TRBJ2-1 and V is TRBV7-3, with 10 bases lining up with TRBD2. The CDR3 loop spans 16 amino acids. Trimming took 5 bases from V and 3 from J; bases not matched to a gene: 7. Germline lookup yields CDR1 SGHTA and CDR2 FQGTGA. The CDR3 DNA sequence: TGTGCCAGCAGCCCCACTAGCGGGGTAGTCTACAATGAGCAGTTCTTC. Translation gives CASSPTSGVVYNEQFF.

V is TRBV7-9 and J is TRBJ2-3, with D maybe TRBD2 (5 bases). The CDR3 is 14 residues long. Germline loops: CDR1 SEHNR, CDR2 FQNEAQ (reference sequence). Trimming took 5 bases from V and 5 from J, leaving 14 bases between them. CDR3 loop: CASSPGLPIDTQYF. The DNA for the CDR3 is TGTGCCAGCAGCCCTGGACTCCCAATAGATACGCAGTATTTT.

This clone was found a few times. The same CDR3 arises from other DNA sequences in this sample as well. The CDR3 DNA sequence: TGCAGTGCTTTGGACAGGTTCGAGCAGTACTTC. It is translated as CSALDRFEQYF. The V call is TRBV20-1, the J call TRBJ2-7, with 7 nucleotides matching TRBD1. This CDR3 contains 11 residues. J lost 6 bases, V lost 5 bases, and 4 bases had no gene match. Germline V gene data show CDR1 as DFQATT and CDR2 as SNEGSKA (reference sequence).

This sequence joins TRBV7-3 and TRBJ2-1; possible D gene TRBD2, 6 bases. The CDR3 covers 16 residues. The ends were cut back, 3 bases at V and 6 bases at J, with 18 bases in the middle. Germline-derived CDR1 and CDR2 are SGHTA and FQGTGA. DNA of the CDR3: TGTGCCAGCAGCTTTGTAGGAGGGAGCAGGGTCAATGAGCAGTTCTTC. It encodes CASSFVGGSRVNEQFF. The whole variable domain, remainder taken from reference TRBV7-3 and TRBJ2-1, is GAGVSQTPSNKVTEKGKYVELRCDPISGHTALYWYRQSLGQGPEFLIYFQGTGAADDSGLPNDRFFAVRPEGSVSTLKIQRTERGDSAVYLCASSFVGGSRVNEQFFGPGTRLTVL.

This chain connects TRBV11-3 to TRBJ2-3; the match to TRBD1 covers 12 bases. The CDR3 runs 17 residues. Germline V gene sequence: CDR1 SGHNT, CDR2 YENEEA. J lost 2 bases, V lost 0 bases, and 3 bases had no gene match. CDR3: CASSLDAGQGATDTQYF. CDR3 bases: TGTGCCAGCAGCTTAGATGCGGGACAGGGGGCCACAGATACGCAGTATTTT.

J is TRBJ2-7 and V is TRBV19; D is uncertain. There are 14 residues in the CDR3. V was pared by 5 bases and J by 0 bases, with 11 bases between. Per germline, CDR1 LNHDA and CDR2 SQIVND (reference sequence). CDR3 sequence: CASSLRVISYEQYF. CDR3 bases: TGTGCCAGTAGTCTACGGGTGATCTCCTACGAGCAGTACTTC.

The chain joins TRBV11-2 to TRBJ2-7, with 10 bases lining up with TRBD1. V shed 5 bases and J 5 bases; nucleotides not matched to a gene: 6. The germline V gene has CDR1 SGHAT and CDR2 FQNNGV. The CDR3 extends over 14 amino acids. The CDR3 DNA reads as TGTGCCAGCAGCATCCGGACAGGGGGGGACGAGCAGTACTTC. Translated: CASSIRTGGDEQYF.

The rearrangement uses TRBV7-8 and TRBJ1-1; weak D call: TRBD1 (5 bases). This CDR3 comprises 14 residues. Per germline, CDR1 SGHVS and CDR2 FQNEAQ. With 0 bases removed from V and 6 bases from J, the gap between germline ends came to 11 bases. CDR3 nucleotide sequence: TGTGCCAGCAGCTTAGCTCAGGGTTCGGCTGAAGCTTTCTTT. Protein sequence: CASSLAQGSAEAFF.

The chain couples TRBV13 to TRBJ1-2; D perhaps matches TRBD1 (6 bases). The germline V gene has CDR1 PRHDT and CDR2 FYEKMQ (reference sequence). Deletions cut 4 bases from V and 6 bases from J, with 24 bases between. The CDR3 has 17 residues. CDR3: CASSSRGGRQSPNGYTF. In DNA form, the CDR3 reads TGTGCCAGCAGCTCGAGGGGGGGGCGCCAATCCCCCAATGGCTACACCTTC.

The rearrangement links TRBV5-1 to TRBJ2-1; TRBD1 aligns across 7 bases. This CDR3 is 15 amino acids long. Trimming at V came to 1 base and at J to 7 bases, leaving 8 bases not matched to a gene. Germline CDR1 is SGHRS and CDR2 is YFSETQ. CDR3 protein: CASSLRQGVRNEQFF. The CDR3 nucleotides read TGCGCCAGCAGCTTGCGCCAGGGGGTTCGGAATGAGCAGTTCTTC.

This chain joins TRBV27 and TRBJ2-2; 10 nucleotides align to TRBD1. The germline CDR1 and CDR2 sequences are MNHEY and SMNVEV (reference sequence). With 4 bases clipped from V and 0 bases from J, the junction kept 5 bases outside the gene matches. The CDR3 is 17 residues long. In nucleotides, the CDR3 is TGTGCCAGCAGTTCGGACAGGGGGGGTTCGAACACCGGGGAGCTGTTTTTT. Residues: CASSSDRGGSNTGELFF.

V and J are TRBV19 and TRBJ1-6, with D unclear. CDR1 LNHDA and CDR2 SQIVND come from the germline V gene (reference sequence). The CDR3 is made up of 20 amino acids. Trimming removed 3 bases at V and 0 bases at J, with 21 bases between. The CDR3 here is CASSMRSQTVGSSYNSPLHF. The CDR3 coding sequence is TGTGCCAGTAGTATGCGCTCACAGACCGTTGGAAGCTCCTATAATTCACCCCTCCACTTT.

This chain uses TRBV6-1 with TRBJ1-2, with unresolved D. Germline V lookup: CDR1 MNHNS, CDR2 SASEGT. This CDR3 has 15 amino acids. The V and J ends lost 2 bases and 3 bases respectively, with 13 bases between them. CDR3: CASSEYMTLDYGYTF. The CDR3 bases are TGTGCCAGCAGTGAATATATGACACTTGACTATGGCTACACCTTC.

J is TRBJ1-6 and V is TRBV20-1; tentatively, D is TRBD1 (5 bases). The CDR3 totals 11 residues. Trimming left V 3 bases short and J 18 bases short, with 15 bases between. Germline CDR1 and CDR2: DFQATT and SNEGSKA (reference sequence). The CDR3 is CSASRGGSRHF. CDR3 bases: TGCAGTGCTAGTCGGGGGGGGTCCCGCCACTTT.

Remarks on this clone: The junction differs from germline at one of its ends, possibly a read error. V usage is TRBV12-5 and J usage is TRBJ2-3, with 7 nucleotides matching TRBD2. The V gene's germline CDR1 is LGHNT and CDR2 FRNRAP. CDR3 size: 11 residues. This CDR3 reads CASGFLAAPDF. Written as DNA, the CDR3 is TGTGCTAGTGGTTTCCTAGCGGCCCCGGATTTT.

V and J are TRBV5-1 and TRBJ2-5; 7 nucleotides agree with TRBD1. Looked up from germline, CDR1 is SGHRS and CDR2 is YFSETQ. V was pared by 0 bases and J by 2 bases, with 4 bases of the junction left unmatched. This CDR3 has 15 amino acids. The CDR3 spells CASSLAQGLQETQYF. DNA for the CDR3: TGCGCCAGCAGCTTGGCACAGGGGCTTCAAGAGACCCAGTACTTC.

This rearrangement joins TRBV5-6 to TRBJ2-3, with 11 nucleotides matching TRBD1. The CDR3 covers 15 residues. The V and J ends lost 3 bases and 4 bases, in that order; junction bases with no gene match: 4. CDR1 SGHDT and CDR2 YYEEEE come from the germline V gene. CDR3 nucleotides: TGTGCCAGCAGCTCTCCGGGACAGGGGGCAGATACGCAGTATTTT. This translates into CASSSPGQGADTQYF.